The next 25 T cell receptor beta chains were all read from a single sample in a study of vaccination and CD4 T cells after COVID-19. These TCRs' antigens remain unknown. Described treatment: roughly ten-day PBMC culture with coronavirus spike peptide pools or control peptides (ViraFEST assay). Sequencing of the DNA from cultured CD4+ T cells was carried out with the Oncomine TCR Beta short-read assay. TCRdb itself ran the PCR reads through MiXCR, one entry per CDR3 protein. Here the sample spans over 15,000 distinct CDR3 sequences, more than 40% being singletons. The sequences come from CD4+ T cells from blood, cultured in vitro, collected before SARS-CoV-2 vaccination. The receptors originated from a human donor who had recovered from COVID-19.

This clonotype was counted a few times. V is TRBV20-1 and J is TRBJ2-7, with 14 bases lining up with TRBD2. Trimming cost V 5 bases and J 4 bases; bases outside gene matches: 1. Looked up from germline, CDR1 is DFQATT and CDR2 is SNEGSKA (reference sequence). The CDR3 spans 13 residues. The CDR3 DNA follows: TGCAGTGCTGGACTAGCGGGAGGTTACGAGCAGTACTTC. It encodes CSAGLAGGYEQYF.

The J gene is TRBJ2-2, the V gene TRBV11-3, with no clear D. The V gene's germline CDR1 is SGHNT and CDR2 YENEEA. V lost 5 bases, J lost 0 bases, and 13 bases lay in between. The CDR3 covers 16 residues. CDR3 sequence reads: CASSPSQRTNTGELFF. Here the CDR3 DNA reads TGTGCCAGCAGCCCGTCACAGAGAACGAACACCGGGGAGCTGTTTTTT.

This clonotype was detected only a few times. The chain joins TRBV15 to TRBJ1-1; D is unclear. Per germline, CDR1 LNHNV and CDR2 YYDKDF (reference sequence). V shed 5 bases and J shed 6 bases, with 7 bases lying between them. This CDR3 has 11 amino acids. The DNA of the CDR3 is TGTGCCACCAGCCCTATCCCTGAAGCTTTCTTT. Protein: CATSPIPEAFF.

In this sample, this clonotype turned up a few times. The chain combines TRBV6-1 with TRBJ1-1; TRBD1 is a possible D gene (5 bases). Germline CDR1 MNHNS, CDR2 SASEGT. V was pared by 6 bases and J by 5 bases, with 13 bases between. The CDR3 sequence is 13 residues long. This CDR3 reads CASRLLGGTEAFF. The CDR3 coding sequence is TGTGCCAGCAGACTCTTGGGGGGGACTGAAGCTTTCTTT.

The chain joins TRBV5-1 to TRBJ2-3; D is unresolved. CDR1 SGHRS and CDR2 YFSETQ come from the germline V gene. Trimming shortened V by 2 bases and J by 4 bases, and 26 bases separated the two germline ends. CDR3 length equals 19 residues. The CDR3: CASSFPFPSSVVGADTQYF. The CDR3 region has the DNA TGCGCCAGCAGCTTCCCTTTCCCAAGCTCCGTGGTTGGGGCAGATACGCAGTATTTT.

The genes are TRBV27 and TRBJ2-1; 7 bases map to TRBD1. This CDR3 is built from 13 residues. V gave up 5 bases and J gave up 10 bases; unmatched junction bases: 8. CDR1 and CDR2 (germline): MNHEY, SMNVEV (reference sequence). The CDR3 is CASSQPPGGEQFF. The CDR3 region has the DNA TGTGCCAGCAGTCAACCCCCAGGGGGAGAGCAGTTCTTC.

This clonotype was found once. The chain joins TRBV11-2 to TRBJ2-2; TRBD1 matches 8 bases. The CDR3 is 15 residues long. Germline assignment: CDR1 SGHAT and CDR2 FQNNGV. Losses at the gene ends were 0 bases for V and 5 bases for J; bases not matched to a gene: 2. In DNA, the CDR3 is TGTGCCAGCAGCTTAGACAGGACAGGGACCGGGGAGCTGTTTTTT. Translated: CASSLDRTGTGELFF.

J is TRBJ2-5 and V is TRBV6-5, with a weak D call TRBD2 (6 bases). The germline V and J ends were trimmed by 2 bases and 4 bases, with 14 bases remaining between them. The CDR3 covers 15 residues. The germline gives CDR1 MNHEY, CDR2 SVGAGI. The CDR3 is CASSYTGTAGETQYF. DNA for the CDR3: TGTGCCAGCAGTTACACCGGGACTGCTGGAGAGACCCAGTACTTC.

The chain employs TRBV20-1 and TRBJ2-1; maybe TRBD2 (6 bases). Germline-derived CDR1 and CDR2 are DFQATT and SNEGSKA (reference sequence). This CDR3 has 15 residues. V lost 3 bases, J lost 3 bases, and 15 bases lay in between. The CDR3 DNA follows: TGCAGTGCTAGGTCTGGGCGGGAAATCTACAATGAGCAGTTCTTC. Protein sequence: CSARSGREIYNEQFF.

This clonotype was counted only a few times. This chain uses TRBV6-1 with TRBJ1-2, with D hard to call. In germline, CDR1 is MNHNS, CDR2 SASEGT. V lost 5 bases to trimming and J lost 8 bases, with 12 bases between them. The CDR3 extends over 12 amino acids. The CDR3 coding sequence is TGTGCCAGCAGTCCCAATGGCCGCGGCTACACCTTC. It translates to CASSPNGRGYTF.

In its sample, this clonotype was seen a few times. The V and J genes are TRBV19 and TRBJ2-1; TRBD2 agrees at 13 bases. Germline V gene sequence: CDR1 LNHDA, CDR2 SQIVND (reference sequence). The CDR3 consists of 15 residues. After removal of 4 bases from V and 8 bases from J, the junction contained 5 bases not matched to a gene. The CDR3 DNA follows: TGTGCCAGTAGTACCGGGACTAGCGGGGCCCATGAGCAGTTCTTC. Translating gives CASSTGTSGAHEQFF. The whole variable domain, filled in from reference TRBV19 and TRBJ2-1, reads DGGITQSPKYLFRKEGQNVTLSCEQNLNHDAMYWYRQDPGQGLRLIYYSQIVNDFQKGDIAEGYSVSREKKESFPLTVTSAQKNPTAFYLCASSTGTSGAHEQFFGPGTRLTVL.

V gene TRBV7-2 combines with J gene TRBJ1-2, with D tentatively TRBD1 (5 bases). V lost 1 base, J lost 6 bases, and 9 bases lay in between. CDR3 length: 13 residues. Germline V gives CDR1 SGHTA, CDR2 FQGNSA. CDR3 sequence reads: CASSLGRDNGYTF. As DNA, the CDR3 is TGTGCCAGCAGCTTAGGCAGGGATAATGGCTACACCTTC.

This clonotype came up a few times. This rearrangement joins TRBV20-1 to TRBJ1-6, with 7 bases aligning to TRBD1. Germline V lookup: CDR1 DFQATT, CDR2 SNEGSKA (reference sequence). J was trimmed by 13 bases and V by 6 bases; bases with no gene match: 12. This CDR3 has 13 amino acids. This CDR3 reads CSARPGETGPLHF. Written as DNA, the CDR3 is TGCAGTGCCCGCCCTGGGGAGACAGGGCCCCTCCACTTT.

This clonotype was observed a handful of times. The V call is TRBV19, the J call TRBJ1-5; 8 bases line up with TRBD1. The CDR3 consists of 16 residues. Losses at the gene ends were 4 bases for V and 3 bases for J; bases not matched to a gene: 8. Germline V gene lookup returns CDR1 LNHDA and CDR2 SQIVND (reference sequence). CDR3: CASSTGQGSLNQPQHF. The CDR3 coding sequence is TGTGCCAGTAGTACCGGACAGGGCTCTCTCAATCAGCCCCAGCATTTT. Complete variable domain (other parts from reference TRBV19 and TRBJ1-5): DGGITQSPKYLFRKEGQNVTLSCEQNLNHDAMYWYRQDPGQGLRLIYYSQIVNDFQKGDIAEGYSVSREKKESFPLTVTSAQKNPTAFYLCASSTGQGSLNQPQHFGDGTRLSIL.

This clonotype was seen more than once but under ten times. The rearrangement joins TRBV20-1 to TRBJ2-7; D may correspond to TRBD1 or TRBD2 (5 bases each). Germline CDR1 DFQATT, CDR2 SNEGSKA (reference sequence). The V end was cut by 5 bases, the J end by 3 bases, with 5 bases between. This CDR3 has 10 residues. The CDR3 loop is CSAGGYEQYF. CDR3 DNA: TGCAGTGCTGGGGGCTACGAGCAGTACTTC.

The V call is TRBV6-2 or TRBV6-3, the J call TRBJ2-2; D is unresolved. Per the germline V gene, CDR1 is MNHEY and CDR2 is SVGEGT. V was trimmed by 8 bases and J by 0 bases, leaving 10 bases between them. This CDR3 region has 14 residues. The CDR3 region is CASGQLSNTGELFF. The CDR3 DNA reads TGTGCCAGCGGTCAGTTATCGAACACCGGGGAGCTGTTTTTT.

This chain links TRBV19 with TRBJ1-1; no reliable D call. Trimming took off 6 bases at V and 0 bases at J, with 11 bases between the two ends. From germline, CDR1 is LNHDA and CDR2 SQIVND (reference sequence). CDR3 length: 14 residues. The CDR3 nucleotides are TGTGCCAGTAGCCGGAGGAGGGTGAACACTGAAGCTTTCTTT. It specifies CASSRRRVNTEAFF.

This clonotype was observed a handful of times. This chain links TRBV4-2 with TRBJ1-6; 12 nucleotides match TRBD1. This CDR3 spans 17 amino acids. J lost 11 bases, V lost 3 bases, and 11 bases had no gene match. Germline loops: CDR1 LGHNA, CDR2 YNFKEQ. The CDR3 protein is CASSQGTGGGFEPPLHF. The CDR3 bases are TGTGCCAGCAGCCAGGGGACAGGGGGCGGTTTCGAGCCACCCCTCCACTTT.

The chain is built from TRBV6-1 and TRBJ2-3; 8 bases align to TRBD1. Germline V gives CDR1 MNHNS, CDR2 SASEGT. The CDR3 is made up of 13 amino acids. With V trimmed by 7 bases and J by 5 bases, 5 bases remained unmatched. CDR3 loop: CASTTGVVDTQYF. CDR3 sequence (DNA): TGTGCCAGCACGACAGGGGTTGTAGATACGCAGTATTTT.

The rearrangement uses TRBV6-1 and TRBJ1-6; 8 bases agree with TRBD1. The CDR3 spans 18 residues. Losses at the gene ends were 5 bases for V and 2 bases for J; bases not matched to a gene: 11. In germline, CDR1 is MNHNS, CDR2 SASEGT. The CDR3 DNA follows: TGTGCCAGCAGTCATGGAAACAGGGGGAGCCCCTATAATTCACCCCTCCACTTT. Its translation: CASSHGNRGSPYNSPLHF.

The rearrangement uses TRBV19 and TRBJ1-1, with 7 bases that match TRBD1. Germline trimming cut 6 bases from V and 0 bases from J; bases unmatched to any gene: 10. CDR1 LNHDA and CDR2 SQIVND come from the germline V gene (reference sequence). This CDR3 comprises 16 residues. The CDR3 loop reads CASSQASTGLNTEAFF. The CDR3 DNA reads as TGTGCCAGTAGCCAGGCTTCGACAGGGCTGAACACTGAAGCTTTCTTT.

The chain links TRBV6-5 to TRBJ1-1; perhaps TRBD1 as D (6 bases). The CDR3 contains 14 residues. Germline CDR1 MNHEY, CDR2 SVGAGI. V was cut by 4 bases and J by 5 bases, with 14 bases left in between. The CDR3 spells CASSSNRAGTEAFF. The CDR3 nucleotides are TGTGCCAGCAGTTCCAACAGGGCGGGGACTGAAGCTTTCTTT.

This sequence joins TRBV30 and TRBJ1-2, with TRBD1 as a possible D gene (5 bases). The V end lost 8 bases, the J end lost 7 bases, and 23 bases lay between the germline ends. The CDR3 loop spans 14 amino acids. From germline, CDR1 is GTSNPN and CDR2 SVGIG (reference sequence). The CDR3, as DNA: TGTGCCCGTCAGTCTTTGGCAGGGTTCGGTGGCTACACCTTC. Its protein is CARQSLAGFGGYTF. Full variable domain (remainder filled in from reference TRBV30 and TRBJ1-2): SQTIHQWPATLVQPVGSPLSLECTVEGTSNPNLYWYRQAAGRGLQLLFYSVGIGQISSEVPQNLSASRPQDRQFILSSKKLLLSDSGFYLCARQSLAGFGGYTFGSGTRLTVV.

The chain is built from TRBV20-1 and TRBJ2-1; either TRBD1 or TRBD2 may supply D (7 bases each). CDR1 and CDR2 from the germline V gene are DFQATT and SNEGSKA (reference sequence). V lost 5 bases, J lost 3 bases, and 14 bases lay in between. The length of the CDR3 is 14 residues. The CDR3 region has the DNA TGCAGTGCTGGGAGGGACAGATTCTACAATGAGCAGTTCTTC. It specifies CSAGRDRFYNEQFF.

This chain joins TRBV19 and TRBJ1-5; 8 nucleotides match TRBD1. The CDR3 has 18 residues. In germline, CDR1 is LNHDA, CDR2 SQIVND (reference sequence). J lost 2 bases, V lost 3 bases, and 12 bases had no gene match. The DNA for the CDR3 is TGTGCCAGTAGTATTGGACAGGGTGAGGATCGAGGCAATCAGCCCCAGCATTTT. Translating it yields CASSIGQGEDRGNQPQHF.